The source of this TCR beta chain is a study of shared T cell receptors in the human thymus. Per germline, CDR1 SGHNT and CDR2 YYREEE (reference sequence). Trimming at V came to 0 bases and at J to 1 base, leaving 7 bases not matched to a gene. This CDR3 spans 17 amino acids. Generated by immunoSEQ multiplex PCR, the TCRdb table keeps only in-frame clones and is missing some. The sample consists of about 500,000 clones, 75% to 80% of them appearing once. The same data also went into a second study, on human thymus T cells. From that paper: Congenital heart defects were the reason for the corrective surgery that the donors, healthy Finnish infants, were having. Thymus pieces cut out during corrective heart surgery were the tissue that was used. Thymic and blood repertoires seemed to show skewed V and J gene use. Highly overlapping thymic repertoires among unrelated individuals were reported in related research.

V and J are TRBV5-4 and TRBJ2-7; TRBD1 aligns across 10 bases. The clonotype was recovered from a boy in the first two years of life with a congenital heart defect. Sample: thymocytes. The CDR3 loop is CASSLEGGTGVSYEQYF. The CDR3 coding sequence is TGTGCCAGCAGCTTGGAAGGGGGGACAGGGGTTTCCTACGAGCAGTACTTC.